The T cell receptor beta chain described here comes from a study of T cell responses to AZD1222 COVID-19 vaccine. General study findings and limits: Most donors were white British, females outnumbered males, and clonal diversity was possibly underestimated. Nearly half of spike-specific TCRs reportedly target unmutated variant regions.

This CDR3 has 13 amino acids. V was clipped by 7 bases and J by 6 bases; unmatched bases: 9. Germline V gene data show CDR1 as MNHEY and CDR2 as SMNVEV (reference sequence). The protocol was immunoSEQ multiplex PCR, while the TCRdb copy is restricted to in-frame clones and leaves out a portion. Among 86,000 or so clones, 80% to 95% were seen once, and the ten largest hold roughly 4.5%. In the case of this clone: As yet, its antigen is unknown.

The rearrangement joins TRBV27 to TRBJ2-7; 7 bases line up with TRBD1. Sample: peripheral blood, taken on day 0 of MenACWY control vaccination. The sequence was obtained from an adult in good health. The CDR3 region has the DNA TGTGCCAGCAAGCGGACAGGCTTCTCCGAGCAGTACTTC. As protein: CASKRTGFSEQYF.